A selection of T cell receptor beta chains follows, all from one sample in a study of blood T cell repertoires in COVID-19. Profiling relied on immunoSEQ multiplex PCR, and the TCRdb table lists in-frame clones only, not all of them. The data contain 130,000 to 150,000 clones, 88% of them seen just once; the ten biggest clones take up 1.7%. The sequenced sample was peripheral blood. The receptors shown here come from a woman in her forties or fifties with acute or convalescent COVID-19. The CDR3 runs from the conserved cysteine through the conserved F or W. The D gene is left open where the match is weak. Some rows mark clone size as missing; the rest say once, few, many or name a class of expanded clone.

d_call,j_call,v_call,clone_size,cdr3_aa,cdr3_nt
TRBD2,TRBJ2-7,TRBV19,NA,CASSMGGTSGRPTTYEQYF,TGTGCCAGTAGTATGGGTGGGACTAGCGGGAGGCCTACTACCTACGAGCAGTACTTC
NA,TRBJ2-1,TRBV6-6,NA,CASSSQDNEQFF,TGTGCCAGCAGTTCCCAGGACAATGAGCAGTTCTTC
TRBD2,TRBJ2-1,TRBV7-9,NA,CALRTREFPGNEQFF,TGTGCCCTCAGAACGCGGGAGTTTCCCGGAAATGAGCAGTTCTTC
TRBD1,TRBJ1-4,TRBV6-5,few,CASSWRGTENEKLFF,TGTGCCAGCAGTTGGAGGGGGACAGAGAATGAAAAACTGTTTTTT
TRBD2,TRBJ2-1,TRBV7-6,NA,CASSLAHPGGYNEQFF,TGTGCCAGCAGCTTAGCGCACCCGGGAGGGTACAATGAGCAGTTCTTC
TRBD1,TRBJ2-1,TRBV9,NA,CASSVAPGQITYNEQFF,TGTGCCAGCAGCGTTGCCCCGGGACAGATAACCTACAATGAGCAGTTCTTC
NA,TRBJ1-6,TRBV5-8,NA,CASSFGGQIYNSPLHF,TGTGCCAGCAGCTTCGGCGGGCAGATTTATAATTCACCCCTCCACTTT
TRBD1,TRBJ1-2,TRBV27,NA,CASRPTGNYGYTF,TGTGCCAGCAGACCGACAGGGAACTATGGCTACACCTTC
NA,TRBJ2-2,TRBV6-6,NA,CASSYSLGANTGELFF,TGTGCCAGCAGTTACTCACTCGGGGCGAACACCGGGGAGCTGTTTTTT
NA,TRBJ1-3,TRBV5-1,NA,CASSLRTASGNTIYF,TGCGCCAGCAGCTTGAGGACAGCCTCTGGAAACACCATATATTTT
NA,TRBJ1-3,TRBV7-3,NA,CASSSLTNGNTIYF,TGTGCCAGCAGCTCCCTAACTAACGGAAACACCATATATTTT
TRBD1,TRBJ1-5,TRBV27,NA,CASSLRQGAMSWHF,TGTGCCAGCAGTTTAAGACAGGGGGCGATGAGCTGGCATTTT
NA,TRBJ2-7,TRBV15,once,CATSSVRDNLYEQYF,TGTGCCACCAGCAGCGTCCGGGACAACCTCTACGAGCAGTACTTC
NA,TRBJ2-3,TRBV9,NA,CASSVRQARTDTQYF,TGTGCCAGCAGCGTCAGACAGGCACGCACAGATACGCAGTATTTT
TRBD1,TRBJ1-2,TRBV7-9,NA,CASSSQGFGGYTF,TGTGCCAGCAGCTCACAGGGGTTCGGTGGCTACACCTTC
TRBD1,TRBJ1-6,TRBV5-1,NA,CASSRGQGYYNSPLHF,TGCGCCAGCAGCAGGGGACAGGGGTACTATAATTCACCCCTCCACTTT
TRBD1,TRBJ1-4,TRBV10-3,NA,CAMGQGEGKLFF,TGTGCCATGGGACAGGGAGAGGGCAAACTGTTTTTT
TRBD1,TRBJ1-4,TRBV24-1,once,CATSAWGAGGNEKLFF,TGTGCCACCAGTGCGTGGGGGGCAGGGGGCAACGAAAAACTGTTTTTT
NA,TRBJ2-7,TRBV12-3/TRBV12-4,once,CASSPSGEQYF,TGTGCCAGCAGTCCCTCCGGCGAGCAGTACTTC
TRBD1,TRBJ1-2,TRBV5-1,NA,CASSDRQGANYGYTF,TGCGCCAGCAGCGACCGACAGGGGGCTAACTATGGCTACACCTTC
TRBD1,TRBJ2-5,TRBV18,NA,CASTRGREETQYF,TGTGCCAGCACCAGGGGGCGAGAAGAGACCCAGTACTTC
TRBD1,TRBJ1-2,TRBV19,NA,CASGTGLNYGYTF,TGTGCCAGTGGGACAGGGCTGAACTATGGCTACACCTTC
TRBD1,TRBJ1-6,TRBV2,NA,CASSPQRQGDSPLHF,TGTGCCAGCAGTCCTCAACGACAGGGAGATTCACCCCTCCACTTT
NA,TRBJ2-5,TRBV5-4,NA,CASSSTRAVQETQYF,TGTGCCAGCAGTTCAACCAGGGCGGTACAAGAGACCCAGTACTTC
NA,TRBJ1-5,TRBV6-5,NA,CASSYSPGQPQHF,TGTGCCAGCAGTTACTCGCCAGGACAGCCCCAGCATTTT
TRBD1,TRBJ1-2,TRBV6-5,once,CASRGLADRAYGYTF,TGTGCCAGCCGCGGTTTGGCGGACAGGGCCTATGGCTACACCTTC
NA,TRBJ1-5,TRBV2,once,CASSEQGSQPQHF,TGTGCCAGCAGTGAACAGGGGTCGCAGCCCCAGCATTTT
TRBD2,TRBJ2-5,TRBV5-4,NA,CASSLWAGAGETQYF,TGTGCCAGCAGCTTGTGGGCGGGAGCGGGGGAGACCCAGTACTTC
NA,TRBJ2-7,TRBV4-1,NA,CASSHPTGAYEQYF,TGCGCCAGCAGCCACCCGACAGGAGCCTACGAGCAGTACTTC
TRBD2,TRBJ2-3,TRBV27,NA,CASSEINGGATDTQYF,TGTGCCAGCAGTGAAATTAACGGGGGGGCCACAGATACGCAGTATTTT
NA,TRBJ2-3,TRBV7-3,NA,CASSLTPSSATDTQYF,TGTGCCAGCAGCTTAACTCCGTCTAGCGCGACAGATACGCAGTATTTT